The 32 T cell receptor beta chains below were found in one sample sequenced in a study of response to subunit inactivated influenza vaccine. TCRdb fed the RT-PCR reads into MiXCR, producing one record per CDR3 protein. Of about 620,000 distinct CDR3 sequences in the sample, over 9% were seen once. This same sample was also part of a study on T cells expressing NK-cell markers. As that study records: Researchers built TCR beta cDNA using 5'RACE template switching with UMIs.

This specimen consisted of PBMCs from blood, obtained on the day of vaccination. The source is a man over 45 who received an inactivated influenza vaccine.

This clonotype was seen a few times. The chain is built from TRBV5-6 and TRBJ2-7; no firm D call. CDR3 size: 14 residues. V lost 2 bases and J 0 bases, leaving 9 bases between the germline ends. Germline CDR1 is SGHDT and CDR2 is YYEEEE. In nucleotides, the CDR3 is TGTGCCAGCAGCTTTATCACAGACTCCTACGAGCAGTACTTC. Translated, it gives CASSFITDSYEQYF.

This clonotype was recorded a few times. The rearrangement joins TRBV29-1 to TRBJ2-5, with a weak D call TRBD2 (5 bases). Germline V gives CDR1 SQVTM, CDR2 ANQGSEA. V was pared by 4 bases and J by 4 bases, with 10 bases between. CDR3 length: 12 residues. For the CDR3, the DNA is TGCAGCGTTGTTGCCCGGGGAGAGACCCAGTACTTC. It is translated as CSVVARGETQYF.

This clonotype was picked up a small number of times. The rearrangement uses TRBV7-9 and TRBJ2-5; TRBD2 agrees at 8 bases. The CDR3 is 15 residues long. J lost 3 bases, V lost 5 bases, and 8 bases had no gene match. Germline V lookup: CDR1 SEHNR, CDR2 FQNEAQ (reference sequence). CDR3 sequence reads: CASSLRGAGEETQYF. CDR3 nucleotide sequence: TGTGCCAGCAGCCTCCGGGGAGCGGGAGAAGAGACCCAGTACTTC.

The V and J genes are TRBV7-8 and TRBJ2-1, with D possibly matching TRBD2 (6 bases). Trimming took 1 base from V and 2 from J, leaving 12 bases between them. The length of the CDR3 is 16 residues. The germline V gene encodes CDR1 SGHVS and CDR2 FQNEAQ. CDR3 nucleotides: TGTGCCAGCAGCTTAGTAGGGACTCGCCCCTACAATGAGCAGTTCTTC. Residues: CASSLVGTRPYNEQFF.

This clonotype was found a few times. The CDR3 DNA follows: TGTGCCAGCAGCTTAGATGGGGCTAGCTCCTACAATGAGCAGTTCTTC. Translation: CASSLDGASSYNEQFF. V is TRBV7-2 and J is TRBJ2-1; tentative D call: TRBD1 (5 bases). The CDR3 consists of 16 residues. Germline lookup yields CDR1 SGHTA and CDR2 FQGNSA. V was shortened by 1 base and J by 0 bases, with 10 bases between the two germline ends.

The V gene is TRBV20-1, the J gene TRBJ2-1, with D hard to call. The length of the CDR3 is 12 residues. Per the germline V gene, CDR1 is DFQATT and CDR2 is SNEGSKA (reference sequence). Trimming stripped 2 bases from V and 4 bases from J, with 6 bases between. The chain's CDR3 is CSARRTYNEQFF. The CDR3 coding sequence is TGCAGTGCTAGACGAACTTACAATGAGCAGTTCTTC.

In its sample, this clonotype was seen a few times. V usage is TRBV5-1 and J usage is TRBJ2-1; 13 bases fit TRBD2. Germline V gives CDR1 SGHRS, CDR2 YFSETQ. V lost 3 bases to trimming and J lost 4 bases; unmatched junction nucleotides: 4. The CDR3 contains 16 residues. The CDR3 protein is CASSWTSGGVYNEQFF. CDR3 nucleotides: TGCGCCAGCAGCTGGACTAGCGGGGGAGTTTACAATGAGCAGTTCTTC.

This chain joins TRBV3-1 and TRBJ2-1; TRBD1 or TRBD2 may be the D gene (5 bases each). V lost 4 bases and J lost 8, with 15 bases in between. The CDR3 runs to 14 residues. CDR1 is LGHDT and CDR2 is YNNKEL in the germline V gene (reference sequence). The CDR3 here is CASSPSGGGDEQFF. CDR3 nucleotide sequence: TGTGCCAGCAGCCCGAGTGGGGGTGGGGATGAGCAGTTCTTC.

Worth noting for this clonotype: A clone one base away is much larger, so this may be a read error. The chain combines TRBV5-1 with TRBJ2-7; either TRBD1 or TRBD2 may supply D (5 bases each). The CDR3 loop spans 14 amino acids. Germline CDR1 SGHRS, CDR2 YFSETQ. The CDR3 sequence is CASSLVGPSCEQYF. CDR3 in DNA: TGCGCCAGCAGCTTGGTGGGACCCTCCTGCGAGCAGTACTTC.

There are a few counts of this clonotype. The J gene is TRBJ2-1, the V gene TRBV6-2 or TRBV6-3; no definite D call. The CDR3 runs to 12 residues. Trimming shortened V by 5 bases and J by 10 bases, and 12 bases separated the two germline ends. CDR1 MNHEY and CDR2 SVGEGT come from the germline V gene. CDR3 amino acids: CASSALVGEQFF. The CDR3 DNA sequence: TGTGCCAGCAGTGCATTAGTTGGGGAGCAGTTCTTC.

The chain recombines TRBV4-2 with TRBJ2-3; no clear D. V gave up 5 bases and J gave up 0 bases, with 18 bases separating them. This CDR3 is built from 17 residues. Germline CDR1 and CDR2: LGHNA and YNFKEQ. DNA for the CDR3: TGTGCCAGCAGCAATCAGCCAACAGCCTCTAGCACAGATACGCAGTATTTT. Its protein product is CASSNQPTASSTDTQYF.

The chain is built from TRBV7-2 and TRBJ2-7; TRBD1 matches at 8 bases. V lost 5 bases to trimming and J lost 4 bases; unmatched junction nucleotides: 10. The CDR3 has 15 residues. Per the germline V gene, CDR1 is SGHTA and CDR2 is FQGNSA. CDR3 sequence (DNA): TGTGCCAGCAGCCCAGTGGCAGGGGGCCGGTACGAGCAGTACTTC. This sequence encodes CASSPVAGGRYEQYF.

V is TRBV29-1 and J is TRBJ2-7; 9 nucleotides match TRBD2. Per germline, CDR1 SQVTM and CDR2 ANQGSEA. CDR3 size: 16 residues. The junction had 10 bases not matched to a gene; V was cut back by 1 base and J by 3 bases. The CDR3 loop reads CSVEVWASGNLYEQYF. CDR3 coding DNA: TGCAGCGTTGAAGTCTGGGCTAGCGGGAACCTCTACGAGCAGTACTTC.

This clonotype appeared a few times. DNA of the CDR3: TGTGCCAGCAGTTCCAGAGTAGGCGCGCTCTCCTACGAGCAGTACTTC. Translation: CASSSRVGALSYEQYF. The rearrangement links TRBV6-5 to TRBJ2-7, with D unclear. The ends were cut back, 4 bases at V and 0 bases at J, with 16 bases in the middle. Germline CDR1 and CDR2: MNHEY and SVGAGI. The CDR3 is 16 amino acids.

The genes are TRBV18 and TRBJ2-7; 9 positions agree with TRBD1. CDR3 length: 14 amino acids. The V segment lost 5 bases and the J segment 6 bases; nucleotides outside the gene matches: 8. The germline CDR1 and CDR2 sequences are KGHSH and LQKENI. CDR3 amino acids: CASSSRTGVLEQYF. DNA for the CDR3: TGTGCCAGCTCATCTAGGACAGGGGTCCTCGAGCAGTACTTC.

The chain has TRBV11-1 and TRBJ2-5; 13 nucleotides match TRBD2. Germline loops: CDR1 SGHAT, CDR2 FQDESV (reference sequence). Trimming cost V 5 bases and J 5 bases; bases outside gene matches: 14. CDR3 size: 18 residues. Here the CDR3 DNA reads TGTGCCAGCAGCACCAGATCCGGGACTAGCGGGAAGAAGGAGACCCAGTACTTC. Translated: CASSTRSGTSGKKETQYF.

This clonotype was found many times. V is TRBV4-3 and J is TRBJ1-1; D is perhaps TRBD1 (6 bases). CDR3 length: 13 amino acids. Looked up from germline, CDR1 is LGHNA and CDR2 is YSLEER. Between the trimmed V and J ends, which lost 4 bases and 3 bases, there was a span of 9 bases. The CDR3 sequence is CASSRGAHTEAFF. In DNA, the CDR3 is TGCGCCAGCAGCCGGGGGGCCCACACTGAAGCTTTCTTT.

This clonotype was counted a few times. The chain joins TRBV11-2 to TRBJ2-7; D unresolved. V was trimmed by 3 bases and J by 3 bases, leaving 9 bases between them. This CDR3 is 13 amino acids long. Germline V gene sequence: CDR1 SGHAT, CDR2 FQNNGV. CDR3 bases: TGTGCCAGCAGCTTTGAGCTTTACTACGAGCAGTACTTC. This translates into CASSFELYYEQYF.

The table lists this clonotype with many counts. This sequence joins TRBV28 and TRBJ2-2; TRBD2 agrees at 12 bases. The CDR3 covers 18 residues. Germline loops: CDR1 MDHEN, CDR2 SYDVKM. Germline trimming cut 5 bases from V and 3 bases from J; bases unmatched to any gene: 10. This chain's CDR3 is CASSPGLAGRSDTGELFF. The DNA for the CDR3 is TGTGCCAGCAGTCCCGGACTAGCGGGGAGGTCGGACACCGGGGAGCTGTTTTTT.

The chain uses TRBV5-4 and TRBJ2-5, with 14 bases fitting TRBD2. Germline CDR1 is SGHNT and CDR2 is YYREEE (reference sequence). With V trimmed by 4 bases and J by 3 bases, 8 bases remained unmatched. The length of the CDR3 is 17 residues. This chain's CDR3 is CASSPKTSGGAKETQYF. The CDR3 coding sequence is TGTGCCAGCAGCCCGAAGACTAGCGGGGGGGCAAAAGAGACCCAGTACTTC.

This clonotype has just a few counts. CDR3 sequence (DNA): TGCAGTGCTAGCACCCGCGGACTAGGGACCTACGAGCAGTACTTC. Translated, it gives CSASTRGLGTYEQYF. This chain uses TRBV20-1 with TRBJ2-7; TRBD2 aligns across 7 bases. The CDR3 loop spans 15 amino acids. Germline CDR1 and CDR2: DFQATT and SNEGSKA (reference sequence). V shed 3 bases and J 2 bases; nucleotides not matched to a gene: 10.

This chain links TRBV24-1 with TRBJ2-5; 12 nucleotides align to TRBD1. The germline V gene encodes CDR1 KGHDR and CDR2 SFDVKD. Unmatched junction bases numbered 4, after V lost 1 base and J lost 5 bases. The CDR3 has 16 residues. CDR3 residues: CATSDFGTGGAETQYF. The DNA of the CDR3 is TGTGCCACCAGTGATTTTGGGACAGGGGGCGCGGAGACCCAGTACTTC.

The chain links TRBV20-1 to TRBJ2-4, with D unresolved. The V gene lost 0 bases and the J gene lost 0 bases, with 6 bases spanning the gap. The CDR3 has 14 amino acids. CDR1 is DFQATT, CDR2 SNEGSKA, per germline (reference sequence). CDR3 sequence: CSARDGIAKNIQYF. Written as DNA, the CDR3 is TGCAGTGCTAGAGATGGAATAGCCAAAAACATTCAGTACTTC.

This clonotype came up a few times. The V call is TRBV7-6, the J call TRBJ2-3, with D possibly called TRBD1 or TRBD2 (5 bases each). Germline CDR1 is SGHVS and CDR2 is FNYEAQ. Trimming shortened V by 1 base and J by 0 bases, and 11 bases separated the two germline ends. This CDR3 contains 16 residues. The CDR3 nucleotides are TGTGCCAGCAGCTTAGTTGGGGGTTCCAGCACAGATACGCAGTATTTT. It translates to CASSLVGGSSTDTQYF.

This clonotype was seen a handful of times. The genes are TRBV14 and TRBJ2-5; tentative D call: TRBD2 (6 bases). V shed 0 bases and J shed 4 bases, with 18 bases lying between them. Germline V CDR1 and CDR2: SGHDN, FVKESK. The CDR3 loop spans 17 amino acids. CDR3 in amino acids: CASSQDLHGGLLETQYF. As DNA, the CDR3 is TGTGCCAGCAGCCAAGATCTCCATGGAGGGCTCTTAGAGACCCAGTACTTC.

This chain connects TRBV6-1 to TRBJ2-2; 11 positions agree with TRBD2. From germline, CDR1 is MNHNS and CDR2 SASEGT. V shed 7 bases, J shed 4 bases, and the junction held 8 bases outside the gene matches. CDR3 length equals 16 residues. CDR3 sequence (DNA): TGTGCCAGCACCAGAAAAGGGACTAGCGGCACCGGGGAGCTGTTTTTT. Amino acid sequence: CASTRKGTSGTGELFF.

The CDR3 sequence is CSARDLLANQGQYF. CDR3 sequence (DNA): TGCAGTGCTAGAGATCTTCTAGCTAACCAGGGGCAGTACTTC. The rearrangement links TRBV20-1 to TRBJ2-7; possibly TRBD1 or TRBD2 for D (5 bases each). V lost 0 bases, J lost 9 bases, and 18 bases lay in between. CDR3 length equals 14 residues. In germline, CDR1 is DFQATT, CDR2 SNEGSKA (reference sequence).

The V gene is TRBV5-5, the J gene TRBJ2-2; D might be TRBD1 (6 bases). The V and J ends lost 3 bases and 1 base respectively, with 10 bases between them. Germline values: CDR1 SGHKS, CDR2 YYEKEE (reference sequence). The CDR3 is made up of 15 amino acids. CDR3 bases: TGTGCCAGCAGCTCTTGGGACAAGAACACCGGGGAGCTGTTTTTT. Translating gives CASSSWDKNTGELFF.

Only a few counts were recorded for this clonotype. The genes are TRBV10-3 and TRBJ2-2, with 9 bases identical to TRBD1. Per the germline V gene, CDR1 is ENHRY and CDR2 is SYGVKD. The V segment lost 3 bases and the J segment 3 bases; nucleotides outside the gene matches: 5. The CDR3 spans 16 residues. CDR3 sequence reads: CAISDSGTGHTGELFF. In DNA, the CDR3 is TGTGCCATCAGTGACTCCGGGACAGGGCACACCGGGGAGCTGTTTTTT.

This clonotype was seen at least ten times. V usage is TRBV10-3 and J usage is TRBJ2-2, with D possibly called TRBD1 or TRBD2 (6 bases each). This CDR3 region has 13 residues. Germline assignment: CDR1 ENHRY and CDR2 SYGVKD. V was pared by 4 bases and J by 5 bases, with 8 bases between. The CDR3 DNA follows: TGTGCCATCAGTGGGGGGGCGACCGGGGAGCTGTTTTTT. As protein: CAISGGATGELFF.

The chain couples TRBV28 to TRBJ2-7; D is uncertain. Trimming shortened V by 9 bases and J by 1 base, and 10 bases separated the two germline ends. Germline V lookup: CDR1 MDHEN, CDR2 SYDVKM. The CDR3 spans 12 residues. DNA for the CDR3: TGTGCCAGTGGCTTATTGTCCTACGAGCAGTACTTC. Its protein is CASGLLSYEQYF. Together with reference TRBV28 and TRBJ2-7, the CDR3 gives the full variable domain: DVKVTQSSRYLVKRTGEKVFLECVQDMDHENMFWYRQDPGLGLRLIYFSYDVKMKEKGDIPEGYSVSREKKERFSLILESASTNQTSMYLCASGLLSYEQYFGPGTRLTVT.

This clonotype came up a few times. The J gene is TRBJ1-1, the V gene TRBV6-5; the D is unclear. V was clipped by 2 bases and J by 1 base, with 8 bases between them. The CDR3 covers 14 residues. The germline gives CDR1 MNHEY, CDR2 SVGAGI. The CDR3 reads CASSYAGPNTEAFF. The CDR3, as DNA: TGTGCCAGCAGTTACGCAGGCCCGAACACTGAAGCTTTCTTT.